This T cell receptor beta chain originates from a study of beta chain features in type 1 diabetes (dated by TCRdb to the late 2010s). Study-level background: Mean age, gender distribution, total cell number and subset yield did not differ between patients and healthy donors. Across all samples, about 110 million sorted cells were examined, and cell number per subset correlated strongly with RNA yield. The study compared the TCRB repertoires of sorted circulating CD4+ T cell subsets in recently diagnosed type 1 diabetes patients with those in matched healthy donors. Regulatory and stem cell-like memory subsets were isolated from only 8 patients and roughly 8 healthy donors, whereas naive and central memory subsets came from all 30 or so donors. Beyond this particular receptor, the publication reports: In all four CD4+ subsets, TCRB CDR3 length was moderately but significantly shorter in type 1 diabetes patients. Because cDNA rather than genomic DNA was sequenced, highly expressing activated cells could have been over-represented, although no difference in activation and CD3 levels was found between groups. Naive, central memory and regulatory TCRB repertoires appeared to be more similar among patients than among healthy donors. Because the HLA sub-analyses included only small numbers of individuals, any influence of HLA type on TCRB rearrangement was left unresolved. PCR may preferentially amplify shorter templates, but because patient and control samples were amplified and corrected together, any resulting skew would affect both groups equally. At VDJ recombination sites, type 1 diabetes patients had fewer insertions and more deleted nucleotides, which implies abnormalities in thymic rearrangement.

All of the isolated RNA was reverse transcribed with the High Capacity cDNA Reverse Transcription Kit, so expressed TCRB transcripts were sequenced. Deep immunoSEQ sequencing was performed on naive, central memory and regulatory T cell samples, with an average of around 3.4 million total reads per sample. Sorted cells were lysed in RLT buffer and RNA was extracted with DNase-treated RNeasy Micro or Mini kits, depending on cell number. Each cell subset was processed on its own to prevent cross-contamination, while patient and healthy donor samples were processed together. The immunoSEQ multiplex PCR was used to amplify TCRB sequences from cDNA, generating 87-bp fragments that spanned the CDR3 region. Sequencing of the amplicons was done on the Illumina HiSeq platform. The authors' pipeline ran thus. Synthetic template baselines were used to correct PCR bias computationally, reads within Hamming distance 2 were collapsed together, and singletons that could not be merged were discarded. Reads were aligned against IMGT so that V, D and J genes, CDR3 length and insertions or deletions at six rearrangement sites could be assigned. Clonotype counts were normalized to sorted cell number within each subset before computing true diversity and Gini coefficients with the tcR R package. The overlap coefficient, calculated on TCRB nucleotide sequences, was used to quantify repertoire sharing. In TCRdb, the immuneACCESS table is reduced to in-frame sequences with V and J assigned. These tables do not hold every clone; where another copy was compared, an unresolved V gene accounts for under half, and the others remain unexplained. V and J calls and clone size are as listed in that table; D and trimming were resolved from the DNA. The sample has around 290,000 clones on record, 7.5% to 9.5% of them singletons. Over 0.8% of the sample comes from the top ten.

This clone has ten or more counts. Its recognized antigen is unknown. Within one base of it there is no much larger clone, and no base qualities were kept. The CDR3 contains 12 residues, cysteine and phenylalanine counted. Left in the record is the CDR3 DNA by itself, 36 bases read in frame from the first base. The trim is 7 bases for V and 5 bases for J, with a gap of 12 bases between the germline ends. The germline V gene supplies CDR1 SQVTM and CDR2 ANQGSEA. Each donor gave one peripheral blood draw, averaging approximately 110 mL, which was collected into heparinised tubes. Naive, central memory, regulatory and stem cell-like memory CD4+ T cells were sorted on a BD FACSAria II using a panel including CD45RO, CCR7, CD25, CD127, CD95 and CD27. All sorted populations exceeded 95% purity. Right away, PBMCs were isolated by Lymphoprep density gradient centrifugation and were stained directly, with no culture step. So that batch effects would be minimized, each experiment stained and sorted samples in pairs, pairing one healthy donor with one patient.

The chain is encoded by TRBV29-1 joined to TRBJ2-1, with the D call perhaps TRBD1 or TRBD2, each one matching 5 bases. Source material: central memory CD4+ T cells from blood. The origin of this receptor is a woman younger than 35 in good health. The CDR3 in this case is CSAVRGDNEQFF. In nucleotide form, the sequence is TGCAGCGCCGTGAGGGGAGACAATGAGCAGTTCTTC.